These T cell receptor beta chains were read from a single sample in a study of T-cell reconstitution after alpha-beta-depleted transplantation in children. One entry per CDR3 protein results from TCRdb running MiXCR on the PCR reads. The data show under 70,000 distinct CDR3 sequences, roughly 10% seen once. Sequencing used PBMCs, obtained before TCRalphabeta/CD19-depleted stem cell transplant. These TCRs come from a boy aged 5-17 years with acute myeloid leukemia, due to receive a stem cell transplant. Each CDR3 is given with its conserved first and last residue.

J gene: TRBJ1-5
V gene: TRBV27
CDR3 protein: CASSPGTPSNQPQHF

J gene: TRBJ2-7
V gene: TRBV12-3/TRBV12-4
CDR3 protein: CASRWTSASEQYF

J gene: TRBJ2-3
V gene: TRBV20-1
CDR3 protein: CSAALAGGSDTQYF

J gene: TRBJ2-2
V gene: TRBV20-1
CDR3 protein: CSARPRRGIGTGELFF

J gene: TRBJ2-2
V gene: TRBV12-3/TRBV12-4
CDR3 protein: CASSLTVDGELFF

J gene: TRBJ2-1
V gene: TRBV7-2
CDR3 protein: CASSLAAGIFGYNEQFF

J gene: TRBJ1-1
V gene: TRBV5-1
CDR3 protein: CAPRVGNTEAFF

J gene: TRBJ1-2
V gene: TRBV28
CDR3 protein: CAIQYGGNYGYTF

J gene: TRBJ2-7
V gene: TRBV5-1
CDR3 protein: CASSLSARGSYEQYF

J gene: TRBJ2-4
V gene: TRBV7-2
CDR3 protein: CASSTQFGLAKNIQYF

J gene: TRBJ2-1
V gene: TRBV7-2
CDR3 protein: CASSSNSLTSGRALEFF

J gene: TRBJ2-1
V gene: TRBV7-6
CDR3 protein: CASSLVLRDPSYNEQFF

J gene: TRBJ2-7
V gene: TRBV7-6
CDR3 protein: CASSSLPRQGGYEQYF

J gene: TRBJ1-1
V gene: TRBV7-5
CDR3 protein: CISVDGGHTEAFF

J gene: TRBJ2-7
V gene: TRBV12-3/TRBV12-4
CDR3 protein: CASSTLARTLYEQYF

J gene: TRBJ2-1
V gene: TRBV28
CDR3 protein: CASSFGLREQFF

J gene: TRBJ1-1
V gene: TRBV9
CDR3 protein: CASSPTAGRNTEAFF

J gene: TRBJ1-4
V gene: TRBV6-2/TRBV6-3
CDR3 protein: CASSRANTVEKLFF

J gene: TRBJ2-6
V gene: TRBV7-6
CDR3 protein: CASSLPQGDNVLTF

J gene: TRBJ1-3
V gene: TRBV7-2
CDR3 protein: CASSLRQVGNTIYF

J gene: TRBJ2-1
V gene: TRBV6-2/TRBV6-3
CDR3 protein: CASSRTSGRYSYNEQFF

J gene: TRBJ2-1
V gene: TRBV7-2
CDR3 protein: CASSPSAGGTGPFF

J gene: TRBJ2-5
V gene: TRBV7-6
CDR3 protein: CASNRVGQETQYF

J gene: TRBJ2-1
V gene: TRBV7-3
CDR3 protein: CASSPGGAGTAYNEQFF

J gene: TRBJ2-5
V gene: TRBV28
CDR3 protein: CASSLPPRLAGLETQYF

J gene: TRBJ2-3
V gene: TRBV6-5
CDR3 protein: CASSNSRDTQYF

J gene: TRBJ2-3
V gene: TRBV5-1
CDR3 protein: CASSFGLAYSTDTQYF

J gene: TRBJ2-1
V gene: TRBV7-6
CDR3 protein: CASSLDPLAGDRGF

J gene: TRBJ2-5
V gene: TRBV7-2
CDR3 protein: CASSLGGGSGETQYF

J gene: TRBJ2-3
V gene: TRBV10-2
CDR3 protein: CASKRSIADTQYF

J gene: TRBJ2-5
V gene: TRBV2
CDR3 protein: CASSELFGRWAPETQYF

J gene: TRBJ2-7
V gene: TRBV18
CDR3 protein: CASSPRTSGSVWDTEQYF

J gene: TRBJ2-1
V gene: TRBV6-1
CDR3 protein: CASSLLEAYNEQFF